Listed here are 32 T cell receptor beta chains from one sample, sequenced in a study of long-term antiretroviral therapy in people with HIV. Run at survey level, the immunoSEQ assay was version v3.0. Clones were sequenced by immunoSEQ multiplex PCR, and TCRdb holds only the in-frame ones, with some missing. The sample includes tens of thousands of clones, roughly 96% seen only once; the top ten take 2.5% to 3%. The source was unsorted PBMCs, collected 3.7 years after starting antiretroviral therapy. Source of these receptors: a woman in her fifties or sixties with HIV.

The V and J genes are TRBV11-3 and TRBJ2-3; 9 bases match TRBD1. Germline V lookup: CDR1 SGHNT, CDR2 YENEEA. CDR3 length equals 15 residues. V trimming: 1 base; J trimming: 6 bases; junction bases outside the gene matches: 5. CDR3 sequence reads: CASSLGGTGTDTQYF. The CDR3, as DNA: TGTGCCAGCAGCTTAGGAGGGACAGGGACTGATACGCAGTATTTT.

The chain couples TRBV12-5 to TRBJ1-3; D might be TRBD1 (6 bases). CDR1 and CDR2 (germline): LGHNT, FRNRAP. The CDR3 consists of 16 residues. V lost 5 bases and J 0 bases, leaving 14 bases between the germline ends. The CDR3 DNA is TGTGCTAGTGGTCGACGACAGGAGAGCTCTGGAAACACCATATATTTT. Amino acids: CASGRRQESSGNTIYF.

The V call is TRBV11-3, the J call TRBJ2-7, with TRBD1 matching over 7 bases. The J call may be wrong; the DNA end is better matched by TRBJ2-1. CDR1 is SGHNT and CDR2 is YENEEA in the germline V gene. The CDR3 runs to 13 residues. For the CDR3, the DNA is TGTGCCAGCAGCCTGGGACAGAACAATGAGCAGTTCTTC. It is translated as CASSLGQNNEQFF.

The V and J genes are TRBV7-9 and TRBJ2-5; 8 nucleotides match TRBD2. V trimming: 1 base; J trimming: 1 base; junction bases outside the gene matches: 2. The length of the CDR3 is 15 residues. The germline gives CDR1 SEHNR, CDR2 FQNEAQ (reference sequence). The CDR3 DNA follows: TGTGCCAGCAGCTTAGTCGCGGGGGGCCAAGAGACCCAGTACTTC. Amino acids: CASSLVAGGQETQYF.

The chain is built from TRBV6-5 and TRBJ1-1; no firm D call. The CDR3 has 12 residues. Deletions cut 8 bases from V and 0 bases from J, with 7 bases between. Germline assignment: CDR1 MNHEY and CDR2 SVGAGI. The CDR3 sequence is CASREVNTEAFF. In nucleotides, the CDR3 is TGTGCCAGCCGGGAGGTGAACACTGAAGCTTTCTTT.

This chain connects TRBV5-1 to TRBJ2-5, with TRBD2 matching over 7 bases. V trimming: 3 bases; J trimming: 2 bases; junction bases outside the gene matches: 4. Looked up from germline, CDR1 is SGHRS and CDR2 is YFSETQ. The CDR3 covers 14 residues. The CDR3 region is CASSWARGQETQYF. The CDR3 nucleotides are TGCGCCAGCAGCTGGGCGCGGGGGCAAGAGACCCAGTACTTC.

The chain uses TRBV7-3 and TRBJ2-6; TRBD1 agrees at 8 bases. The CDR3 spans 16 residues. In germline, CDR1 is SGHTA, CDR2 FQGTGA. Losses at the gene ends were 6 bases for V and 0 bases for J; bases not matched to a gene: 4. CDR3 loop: CASRQGGYSGANVLTF. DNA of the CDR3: TGTGCCAGCAGACAGGGGGGTTACTCTGGGGCCAACGTCCTGACTTTC.

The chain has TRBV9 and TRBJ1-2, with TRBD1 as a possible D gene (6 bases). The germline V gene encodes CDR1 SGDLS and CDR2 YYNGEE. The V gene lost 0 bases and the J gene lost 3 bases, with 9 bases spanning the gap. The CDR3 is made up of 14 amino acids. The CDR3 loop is CASSVVSGDYGYTF. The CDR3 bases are TGTGCCAGCAGCGTAGTTTCAGGGGACTATGGCTACACCTTC.

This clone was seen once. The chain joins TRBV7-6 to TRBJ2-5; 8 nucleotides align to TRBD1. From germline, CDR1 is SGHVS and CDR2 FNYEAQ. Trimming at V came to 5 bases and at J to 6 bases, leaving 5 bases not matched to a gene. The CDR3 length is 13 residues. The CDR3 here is CASSLQGEKTQYF. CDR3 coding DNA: TGTGCCAGCAGCCTACAGGGGGAAAAGACCCAGTACTTC.

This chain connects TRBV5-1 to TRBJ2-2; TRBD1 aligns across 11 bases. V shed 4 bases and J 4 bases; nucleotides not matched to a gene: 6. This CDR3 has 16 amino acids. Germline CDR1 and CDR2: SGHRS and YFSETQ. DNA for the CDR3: TGCGCCAGCAGCCCCGGACAGGGGGCTAGCACCGGGGAGCTGTTTTTT. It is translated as CASSPGQGASTGELFF. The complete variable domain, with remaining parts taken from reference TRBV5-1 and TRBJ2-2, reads KAGVTQTPRYLIKTRGQQVTLSCSPISGHRSVSWYQQTPGQGLQFLFEYFSETQRNKGNFPGRFSGRQFSNSRSEMNVSTLELGDSALYLCASSPGQGASTGELFFGEGSRLTVL.

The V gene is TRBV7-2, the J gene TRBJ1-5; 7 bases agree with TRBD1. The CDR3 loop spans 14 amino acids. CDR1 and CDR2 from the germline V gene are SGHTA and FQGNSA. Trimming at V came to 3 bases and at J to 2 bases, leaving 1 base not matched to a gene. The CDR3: CASSFDRGNQPQHF. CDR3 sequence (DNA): TGTGCCAGCAGCTTTGACAGGGGCAATCAGCCCCAGCATTTT. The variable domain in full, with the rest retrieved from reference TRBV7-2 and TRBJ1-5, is GAGVSQSPSNKVTEKGKDVELRCDPISGHTALYWYRQSLGQGLEFLIYFQGNSAPDKSGLPSDRFSAERTGGSVSTLTIQRTQQEDSAVYLCASSFDRGNQPQHFGDGTRLSIL.

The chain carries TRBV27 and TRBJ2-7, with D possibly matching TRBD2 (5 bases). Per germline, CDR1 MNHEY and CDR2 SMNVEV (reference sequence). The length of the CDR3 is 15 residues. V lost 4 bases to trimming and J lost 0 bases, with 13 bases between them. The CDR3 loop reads CASSSPPRGSYEQYF. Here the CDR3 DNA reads TGTGCCAGCAGTTCCCCCCCCCGGGGCTCCTACGAGCAGTACTTC.

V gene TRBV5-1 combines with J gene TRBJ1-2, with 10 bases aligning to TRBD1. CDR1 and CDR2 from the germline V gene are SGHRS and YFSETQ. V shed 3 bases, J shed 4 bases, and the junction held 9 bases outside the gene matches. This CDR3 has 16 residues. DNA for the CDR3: TGCGCCAGCAGCTCGGGGGGACAGGGGACTAGCTATGGCTACACCTTC. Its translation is CASSSGGQGTSYGYTF.

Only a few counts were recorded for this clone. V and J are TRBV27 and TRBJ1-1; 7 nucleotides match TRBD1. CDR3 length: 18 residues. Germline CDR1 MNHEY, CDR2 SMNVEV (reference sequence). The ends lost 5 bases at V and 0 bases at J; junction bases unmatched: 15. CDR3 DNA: TGTGCCAGCAGTCGACAGGGAGTGGGCCAGGGGATGAACACTGAAGCTTTCTTT. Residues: CASSRQGVGQGMNTEAFF.

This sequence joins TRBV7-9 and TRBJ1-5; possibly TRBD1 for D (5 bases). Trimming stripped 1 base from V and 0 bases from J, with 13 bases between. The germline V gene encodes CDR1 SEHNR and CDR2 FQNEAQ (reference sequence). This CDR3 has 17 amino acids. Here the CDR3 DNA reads TGTGCCAGCAGCTTAGTGACCGGGACGGATAGCAATCAGCCCCAGCATTTT. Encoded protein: CASSLVTGTDSNQPQHF.

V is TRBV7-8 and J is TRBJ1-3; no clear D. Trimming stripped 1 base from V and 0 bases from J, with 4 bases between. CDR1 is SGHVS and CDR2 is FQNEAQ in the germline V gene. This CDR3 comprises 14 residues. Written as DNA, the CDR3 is TGTGCCAGCAGCTTAGGAATCTCTGGAAACACCATATATTTT. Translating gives CASSLGISGNTIYF.

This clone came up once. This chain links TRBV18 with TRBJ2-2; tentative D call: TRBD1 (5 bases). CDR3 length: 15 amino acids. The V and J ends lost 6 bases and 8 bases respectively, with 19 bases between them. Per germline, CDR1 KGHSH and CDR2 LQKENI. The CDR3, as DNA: TGTGCCAGCTCGCCGGCAGGGTCACGCAGAGGGGAGCTGTTTTTT. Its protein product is CASSPAGSRRGELFF.

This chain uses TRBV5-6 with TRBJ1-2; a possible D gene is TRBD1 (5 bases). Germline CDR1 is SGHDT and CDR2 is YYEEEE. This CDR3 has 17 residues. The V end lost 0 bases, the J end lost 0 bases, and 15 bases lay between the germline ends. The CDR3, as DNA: TGTGCCAGCAGCTTGGGGGGGACGGCCTTAGCTAACTATGGCTACACCTTC. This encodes CASSLGGTALANYGYTF.

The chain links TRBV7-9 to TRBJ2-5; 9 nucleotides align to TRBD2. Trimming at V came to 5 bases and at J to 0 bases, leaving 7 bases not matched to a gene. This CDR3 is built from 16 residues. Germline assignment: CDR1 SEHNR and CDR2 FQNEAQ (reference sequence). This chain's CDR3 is CASSLRLAANQETQYF. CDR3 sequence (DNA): TGTGCCAGCAGCCTGAGACTAGCGGCGAACCAAGAGACCCAGTACTTC.

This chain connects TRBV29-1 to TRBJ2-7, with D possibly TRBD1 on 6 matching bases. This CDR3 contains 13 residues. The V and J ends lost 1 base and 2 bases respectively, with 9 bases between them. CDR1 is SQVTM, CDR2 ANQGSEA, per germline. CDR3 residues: CSVEVTGPYEQYF. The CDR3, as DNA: TGCAGCGTTGAAGTGACAGGACCCTACGAGCAGTACTTC.

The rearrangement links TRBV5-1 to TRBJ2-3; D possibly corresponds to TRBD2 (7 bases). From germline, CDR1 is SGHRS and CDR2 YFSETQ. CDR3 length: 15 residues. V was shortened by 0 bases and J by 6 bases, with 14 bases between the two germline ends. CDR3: CASSLEGGDWDTQYF. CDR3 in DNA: TGCGCCAGCAGCTTGGAGGGGGGGGATTGGGATACGCAGTATTTT.

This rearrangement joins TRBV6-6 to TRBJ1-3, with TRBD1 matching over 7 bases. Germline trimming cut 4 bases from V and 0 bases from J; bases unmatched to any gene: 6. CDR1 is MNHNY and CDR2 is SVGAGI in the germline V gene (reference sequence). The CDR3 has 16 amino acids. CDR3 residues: CASSSRTGSSGNTIYF. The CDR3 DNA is TGTGCCAGCAGTTCCCGGACAGGTTCCTCTGGAAACACCATATATTTT.

CDR3 coding DNA: TGTGCCAGCAGCCTCCCGGACAGCAACCGCTATGGCTACACCTTC. It yields the protein CASSLPDSNRYGYTF. The gene calls are TRBV7-2 and TRBJ1-2, with D possibly being TRBD1 (6 bases). The CDR3 has 15 residues. The germline gives CDR1 SGHTA, CDR2 FQGNSA. V was clipped by 5 bases and J by 4 bases, with 17 bases between them.

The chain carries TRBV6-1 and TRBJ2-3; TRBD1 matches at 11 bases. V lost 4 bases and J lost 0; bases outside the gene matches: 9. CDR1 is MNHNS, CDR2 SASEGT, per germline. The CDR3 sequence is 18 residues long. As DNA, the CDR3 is TGTGCCAGCAGTGGGGGGGACAGGGGGACACCTAGCACAGATACGCAGTATTTT. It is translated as CASSGGDRGTPSTDTQYF.

The CDR3 coding sequence is TGTGCCAGCAGGCGGGGAGGAACCTACTATGGCTACACCTTC. It encodes CASRRGGTYYGYTF. The chain recombines TRBV2 with TRBJ1-2, with D hard to call. This CDR3 is 14 amino acids long. V dropped 6 bases and J dropped 3 bases, with 14 bases sitting between them. Germline CDR1 reads SNHLY; CDR2 reads FYNNEI.

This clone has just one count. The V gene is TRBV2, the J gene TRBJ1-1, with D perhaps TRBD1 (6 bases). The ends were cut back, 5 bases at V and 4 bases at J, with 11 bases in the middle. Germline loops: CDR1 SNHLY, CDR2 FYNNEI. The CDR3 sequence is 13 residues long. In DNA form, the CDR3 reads TGTGCCAGCAGTCAGGGGTGGGCCACTGAAGCTTTCTTT. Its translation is CASSQGWATEAFF.

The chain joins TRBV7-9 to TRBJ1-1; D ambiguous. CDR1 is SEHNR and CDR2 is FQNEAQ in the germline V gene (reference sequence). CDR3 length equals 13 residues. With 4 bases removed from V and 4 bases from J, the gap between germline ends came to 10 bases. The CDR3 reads CASSSDRSTEAFF. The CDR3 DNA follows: TGTGCCAGCAGCTCGGACCGGAGCACTGAAGCTTTCTTT.

CDR3 DNA: TGTGCCAGCAGCTTACCCCGTGGTGAAGCTTTCTTT. Translation: CASSLPRGEAFF. This chain joins TRBV7-3 and TRBJ1-1; D call uncertain. This CDR3 is built from 12 residues. Trimming shortened V by 2 bases and J by 7 bases, and 8 bases separated the two germline ends. Germline V CDR1 and CDR2: SGHTA, FQGTGA.

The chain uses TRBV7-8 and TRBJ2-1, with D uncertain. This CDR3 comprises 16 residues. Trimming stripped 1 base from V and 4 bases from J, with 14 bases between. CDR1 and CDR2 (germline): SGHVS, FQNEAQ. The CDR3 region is CASSLVDYSAYNEQFF. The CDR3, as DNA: TGTGCCAGCAGCTTAGTGGATTACTCAGCTTACAATGAGCAGTTCTTC.

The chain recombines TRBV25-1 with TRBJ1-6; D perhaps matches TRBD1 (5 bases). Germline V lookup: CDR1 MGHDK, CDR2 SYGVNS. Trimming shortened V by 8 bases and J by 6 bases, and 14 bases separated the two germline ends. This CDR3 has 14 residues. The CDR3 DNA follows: TGTGCCAGCGGCCCACAGGACCTTAATTCACCCCTCCACTTT. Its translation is CASGPQDLNSPLHF.

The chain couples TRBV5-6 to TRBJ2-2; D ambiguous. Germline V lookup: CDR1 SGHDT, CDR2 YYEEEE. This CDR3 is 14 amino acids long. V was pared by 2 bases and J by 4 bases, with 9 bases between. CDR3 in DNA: TGTGCCAGCAGCTTTTATGACGGCACCGGGGAGCTGTTTTTT. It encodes CASSFYDGTGELFF. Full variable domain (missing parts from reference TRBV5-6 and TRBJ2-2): DAGVTQSPTHLIKTRGQQVTLRCSPKSGHDTVSWYQQALGQGPQFIFQYYEEEERQRGNFPDRFSGHQFPNYSSELNVNALLLGDSALYLCASSFYDGTGELFFGEGSRLTVL.

The CDR3 sequence: CAWRRDRYQPQHF. In DNA form, the CDR3 reads TGTGCCTGGAGGCGGGACAGGTATCAGCCCCAGCATTTT. This chain connects TRBV30 to TRBJ1-5; 8 nucleotides match TRBD1. This CDR3 spans 13 amino acids. Trimming took 3 bases from V and 5 from J; bases not matched to a gene: 3. CDR1 is GTSNPN and CDR2 is SVGIG in the germline V gene (reference sequence).